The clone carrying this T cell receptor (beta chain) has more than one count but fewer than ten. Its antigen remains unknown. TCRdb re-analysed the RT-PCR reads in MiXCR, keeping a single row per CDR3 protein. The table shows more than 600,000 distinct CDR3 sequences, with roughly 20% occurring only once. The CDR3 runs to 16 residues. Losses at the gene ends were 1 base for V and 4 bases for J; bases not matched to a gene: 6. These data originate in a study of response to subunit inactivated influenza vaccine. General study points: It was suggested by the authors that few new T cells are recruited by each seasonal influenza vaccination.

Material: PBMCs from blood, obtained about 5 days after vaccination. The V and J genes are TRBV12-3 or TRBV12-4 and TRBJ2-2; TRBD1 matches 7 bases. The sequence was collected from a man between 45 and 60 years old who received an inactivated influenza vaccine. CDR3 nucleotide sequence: TGTGCCAGCAGTTTAGTGGAAAGGGGGCTCACCGGGGAGCTGTTTTTT. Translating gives CASSLVERGLTGELFF.